The 12 T cell receptor beta chains reported below all come from one sample, sequenced in a study of CD8 T cells in ankylosing spondylitis. Study-wide findings and caveats: What appeared characteristic of ankylosing spondylitis blood was a TCR beta motif of fewer than ten highly homologous variants.

TCRdb independently ran MiXCR on the 5' RACE reads; one entry per CDR3 protein. This table holds 700,000 to 1,000,000 distinct CDR3 sequences, approximately 12% found once. These TCRs' antigens remain unknown. Material: blood, either unsorted or a sorted T cell fraction (not recorded which). These receptors were collected from a male donor with ankylosing spondylitis.

This clonotype appeared many times. This rearrangement joins TRBV7-2 to TRBJ2-3; D remains unclear. The CDR3 has 13 residues. Germline assignment: CDR1 SGHTA and CDR2 FQGNSA. The ends were cut back, 1 base at V and 2 bases at J, with 4 bases in the middle. The CDR3 here is CASSLEITDTQYF. DNA of the CDR3: TGTGCCAGCAGCTTAGAGATCACAGATACGCAGTATTTT.

Only a few counts were recorded for this clonotype. This rearrangement joins TRBV30 to TRBJ2-2; 9 bases match TRBD1. V was pared by 0 bases and J by 7 bases, with 9 bases of the junction left unmatched. CDR1 is GTSNPN, CDR2 SVGIG, per germline (reference sequence). This CDR3 has 16 residues. CDR3 sequence: CAWSVLGQGIGGELFF. In DNA, the CDR3 is TGTGCCTGGAGTGTACTAGGACAGGGGATTGGCGGGGAGCTGTTTTTT. The variable domain in full, with the rest retrieved from reference TRBV30 and TRBJ2-2, is SQTIHQWPATLVQPVGSPLSLECTVEGTSNPNLYWYRQAAGRGLQLLFYSVGIGQISSEVPQNLSASRPQDRQFILSSKKLLLSDSGFYLCAWSVLGQGIGGELFFGEGSRLTVL.

The chain links TRBV5-5 to TRBJ2-5; D is uncertain. With 7 bases removed from V and 5 bases from J, the gap between germline ends came to 18 bases. Per germline, CDR1 SGHKS and CDR2 YYEKEE (reference sequence). The CDR3 is made up of 14 amino acids. As DNA, the CDR3 is TGTGCCAGCGGCCCCTGGATCCTTTGCGAGACCCAGTACTTC. Protein: CASGPWILCETQYF.

The rearrangement joins TRBV20-1 to TRBJ2-2; a weak D match, TRBD1 (5 bases). This CDR3 region has 14 residues. The V gene lost 7 bases and the J gene lost 2 bases, with 14 bases spanning the gap. Germline loops: CDR1 DFQATT, CDR2 SNEGSKA (reference sequence). In DNA, the CDR3 is TGCAGTGTTAGGCCAGGGCCCAACACCGGGGAGCTGTTTTTT. Its translation is CSVRPGPNTGELFF.

The CDR3 loop reads CSANQARTGELFF. The CDR3 nucleotides read TGCAGTGCTAATCAGGCGCGCACCGGGGAGCTGTTTTTT. This chain joins TRBV20-1 and TRBJ2-2; no firm D call. The V gene lost 4 bases and the J gene lost 4 bases, with 10 bases spanning the gap. This CDR3 is 13 amino acids long. Germline values: CDR1 DFQATT, CDR2 SNEGSKA (reference sequence).

J is TRBJ2-1 and V is TRBV6-2 or TRBV6-3; 9 nucleotides agree with TRBD2. The CDR3 covers 12 residues. V trimming: 6 bases; J trimming: 14 bases; junction bases outside the gene matches: 8. Per germline, CDR1 MNHEY and CDR2 SVGEGT. The CDR3 protein is CASRGLAGFEFF. The CDR3 DNA follows: TGTGCCAGCAGAGGTCTAGCGGGATTCGAGTTCTTC.

This clonotype has a count of ten or more. The rearrangement uses TRBV15 and TRBJ2-5, with D unresolved. Trimming took 0 bases from V and 2 from J, leaving 13 bases between them. The CDR3 consists of 16 residues. Germline V CDR1 and CDR2: LNHNV, YYDKDF (reference sequence). The CDR3 loop reads CATSRDAWGSQETQYF. The CDR3, as DNA: TGTGCCACCAGCAGAGATGCTTGGGGATCTCAAGAGACCCAGTACTTC.

This clonotype was counted ten times or more. The chain employs TRBV20-1 and TRBJ2-5, with D maybe TRBD1 (6 bases). Germline V gene sequence: CDR1 DFQATT, CDR2 SNEGSKA (reference sequence). Trimming left V 4 bases short and J 1 base short, with 7 bases between. The CDR3 spans 12 residues. CDR3 nucleotides: TGCAGTGCTACAGGGGTCCAAGAGACCCAGTACTTC. It codes for CSATGVQETQYF.

This chain joins TRBV20-1 and TRBJ2-4; D gene unclear. Trimming pared 6 bases from V and 2 bases from J, leaving 17 bases between. The CDR3 has 15 amino acids. Germline V lookup: CDR1 DFQATT, CDR2 SNEGSKA (reference sequence). DNA of the CDR3: TGCAGTGCCCCGGCGGCGTCAGACCCCAAAAACATTCAGTACTTC. This gives the protein CSAPAASDPKNIQYF.

This sequence joins TRBV10-3 and TRBJ2-1, with 7 bases that match TRBD2. From germline, CDR1 is ENHRY and CDR2 SYGVKD. The ends lost 9 bases at V and 0 bases at J; junction bases unmatched: 11. The CDR3 runs to 16 residues. CDR3 DNA sequence: TGTGCCATGAGCGAACTAGCGACGAGCTCCTACAATGAGCAGTTCTTC. Its protein is CAMSELATSSYNEQFF.

This clonotype was observed a few times. The chain employs TRBV18 and TRBJ2-1; D gene uncertain. The germline V and J ends were trimmed by 6 bases and 6 bases, with 18 bases remaining between them. CDR3 length: 15 residues. Germline-derived CDR1 and CDR2 are KGHSH and LQKENI. The CDR3 reads CASSVTEKIVNEQFF. The CDR3 DNA sequence: TGTGCCAGCTCCGTGACTGAAAAGATTGTCAATGAGCAGTTCTTC.

This clonotype came up many times. This chain uses TRBV5-1 with TRBJ2-1, with 7 nucleotides matching TRBD2. The V gene's germline CDR1 is SGHRS and CDR2 YFSETQ. CDR3 length: 15 amino acids. Trimming took 0 bases from V and 7 from J; bases not matched to a gene: 7. Here the CDR3 DNA reads TGCGCCAGCAGCTTGGAGACTAGCAGACTTAATGAGCAGTTCTTC. As protein: CASSLETSRLNEQFF. Together with reference TRBV5-1 and TRBJ2-1, the CDR3 gives the full variable domain: KAGVTQTPRYLIKTRGQQVTLSCSPISGHRSVSWYQQTPGQGLQFLFEYFSETQRNKGNFPGRFSGRQFSNSRSEMNVSTLELGDSALYLCASSLETSRLNEQFFGPGTRLTVL.